A selection of T cell receptor beta chains follows, all from one sample in a study of glioma-infiltrating T cells. TCRdb re-derived calls from the multiplex PCR reads in MiXCR, one entry per CDR3 protein. The sample lists 150,000 to 200,000 distinct CDR3 sequences; around 30% were seen once. The specimen sequenced was glioma tissue, nonneoplastic brain tissue, or PBMCs (not recorded which). The receptors shown here come from a human donor with low-grade glioma or glioblastoma, undergoing nonglioma brain surgery, or in good health (not recorded which). The CDR3 runs from the conserved cysteine through the conserved F or W. The order of the fields is D gene, clone size, V gene, J gene, CDR3 DNA, CDR3 protein. A D gene is named only where the DNA matches it firmly. Some rows have no size entry. The others give once, few or many, or a class for an expanded clone.

-	many	TRBV6-2/TRBV6-3	TRBJ1-1	TGTGCCAGCAGTTACTCCGGCAGGGGCACTGAAGCTTTCTTT	CASSYSGRGTEAFF
TRBD1	many	TRBV7-9	TRBJ2-7	TGTGCCAGCAGCTTACCAAGACAGGGCACTAAAACCTACGAGCAGTACTTC	CASSLPRQGTKTYEQYF
-	many	TRBV4-2	TRBJ1-3	TGTGCCAGCAGCCAAGCGATGGGTTCAGGGTCTGTCGCCATATATTTT	CASSQAMGSGSVAIYF
-	-	TRBV24-1	TRBJ2-7	TGTGCCACCAGTGACACAAACTCGGACGAGCAGTACTTC	CATSDTNSDEQYF
-	few	TRBV7-9	TRBJ2-7	TGTGCCAGCAGCTTAGATATGTACGAGCAGTACTTC	CASSLDMYEQYF
TRBD2	-	TRBV3-1	TRBJ2-5	TGTGCCAGCAGCCGACCGACTAGCGGGCTAGAGACCCAGTACTTC	CASSRPTSGLETQYF
TRBD2	-	TRBV7-9	TRBJ2-5	TGTGCCAGCAGCTCGAGACTAGCGGGAGGGACTTGGGAGACCAAGTACTTC	CASSSRLAGGTWETKYF
TRBD1	many	TRBV24-1	TRBJ1-1	TGTGCCACCAGCGCCGGGACAGGAGGGACTGAAGCTTTCTTT	CATSAGTGGTEAFF
TRBD1	many	TRBV6-6	TRBJ1-3	TGTGCCAGCAGTTACTCGAGCGGGACAGGAGCGTCTGGAAACACCATATATTTT	CASSYSSGTGASGNTIYF
-	many	TRBV20-1	TRBJ1-2	TGCAGTGCTAGACGACCGAGTGGGCAGAACTATGGCTACACCTTC	CSARRPSGQNYGYTF
-	-	TRBV12-3/TRBV12-4	TRBJ1-5	TGTGCCAGCAGGAAGGGACTAGCGGGAGTCTCAATCTCAGATACGCAGCATTTT	CASRKGLAGVSISDTQHF
-	many	TRBV20-1	TRBJ1-2	TGCAGTGCTAGAGGGTCTGGGGGCCGCGGCCTGGTTAACTATGGCTACACCTTC	CSARGSGGRGLVNYGYTF
-	-	TRBV12-3/TRBV12-4	TRBJ1-6	TGTGCCAGTTCTTACGGACTTGGGAATTCACCCCTCCACTTT	CASSYGLGNSPLHF
-	many	TRBV2	TRBJ1-6	TGTGCCAGCACACGAGGGCAGTATAATTCACCCCTCCACTTT	CASTRGQYNSPLHF
TRBD1	-	TRBV16	TRBJ2-1	TGTGCCAGCAGCCAATCCGACAGGGGAGGCAATGAGCAGTTCTTC	CASSQSDRGGNEQFF
-	many	TRBV5-1	TRBJ1-5	TGCGCCAGCAGCTTGGAACAGGAAGGACAGCCCCAGCATTTT	CASSLEQEGQPQHF
TRBD1	few	TRBV9	TRBJ1-2	TGTGCCAGCAGCGTAGGGGACAGGGTAGGCGTCCACTATGGCTACACCTTC	CASSVGDRVGVHYGYTF
TRBD2	once	TRBV19	TRBJ2-3	TGTGCCAGTACCTCTTTGACTAGCGGGAGAGGAACGCAGTATTTT	CASTSLTSGRGTQYF
-	-	TRBV4-1	TRBJ2-1	TGCGCCAGCAGCCAAGATTTGGGGAGGACTCTCTACAATGAGCAGTTCTTC	CASSQDLGRTLYNEQFF
TRBD2	few	TRBV6-2/TRBV6-3	TRBJ2-7	TGTGCCATCAGTGACTCCGATGGACTAGCGGGTGAGCAGTACTTC	CAISDSDGLAGEQYF
-	many	TRBV7-6	TRBJ2-7	TGTGCCAGCAGCCCCCGGGTCCGGCCCTTGCAGTACTTC	CASSPRVRPLQYF
TRBD1	few	TRBV19	TRBJ2-4	TGTGCCAGTAGCCGAGGAGGCACAGGGGGATCCAAAAACATTCAGTACTTC	CASSRGGTGGSKNIQYF
-	-	TRBV20-1	TRBJ2-7	TGCAGTGCCAGCAGGTCAGGCTACGAGCAGTACTTC	CSASRSGYEQYF
-	many	TRBV20-1	TRBJ2-1	TGCAGTGCTAGAGGCCCCAGTAATGAGCAGTTCTTC	CSARGPSNEQFF
-	-	TRBV7-9	TRBJ1-2	TGTGCCAGCAGCTTAGAAACTGCTCGAACGGACTATGGCTACACCTTC	CASSLETARTDYGYTF
-	once	TRBV6-2/TRBV6-3	TRBJ2-1	TGTGCCAGCAGTAGTGACGTCGAGCAGTTCTTC	CASSSDVEQFF
TRBD2	-	TRBV24-1	TRBJ2-3	TGTGCCACCAGTGCCGGCGGGAGGGACTGGGTAGATACGCAGTATTTT	CATSAGGRDWVDTQYF
-	-	TRBV19	TRBJ2-1	TGTGCCACGGGGGAGGCGGCCCGGGATGAGCAGTTCTTC	CATGEAARDEQFF
TRBD2	-	TRBV4-3	TRBJ2-1	TGCGCCAGCAGCCAAGATCGAGCGGGAGGGTACAATGAGCAGTTCTTC	CASSQDRAGGYNEQFF
TRBD2	-	TRBV19	TRBJ2-1	TGTGCCAGTAGTAAGGGGACTAGGGGTTTCGGTGAGCAGTTCTTC	CASSKGTRGFGEQFF
-	once	TRBV5-6	TRBJ2-1	TGTGCCAGCAGCTTGCAGGGTAGGTCGAGTTACAATGAGCAGTTCTTC	CASSLQGRSSYNEQFF
TRBD1	many	TRBV27	TRBJ2-1	TGTGCCAGCAGTTTAGGGACAGGGGGTTTAGGTGAGCAGTTCTTC	CASSLGTGGLGEQFF
-	-	TRBV11-2	TRBJ2-2	TGTGCCAGCAGCCCGAAACGCGCCGGGGAGCTGTTTTTT	CASSPKRAGELFF
TRBD2	many	TRBV7-3	TRBJ2-2	TGTGCCAGCAGCCTTAGCGGGACCACCGGGGAGCTGTTTTTT	CASSLSGTTGELFF
-	-	TRBV4-2	TRBJ1-4	TGTGCCAGCAGCCAGGCCCCTTTTATTGGGGCAACAACTAATGAAAAACTGTTTTTT	CASSQAPFIGATTNEKLFF
TRBD1	many	TRBV4-3	TRBJ1-6	TGCGCCAGCAGCCTGACAGGGACTAATTCACCCCTCCACTTT	CASSLTGTNSPLHF
-	few	TRBV5-4	TRBJ2-7	TGTGCCAGCAGCTTGGACGCGTTTTCCTACGAGCAGTACTTC	CASSLDAFSYEQYF
TRBD2	few	TRBV6-2/TRBV6-3	TRBJ2-1	TGTGCCAGCAGGACGGCGCTAGCGGGAGGGCCTTATGAGCAGTTCTTC	CASRTALAGGPYEQFF
TRBD1	many	TRBV10-3	TRBJ2-5	TGTGCCATCCGACCCGCGATAGGGGGCCAATTTCAAGAGACCCAGTACTTC	CAIRPAIGGQFQETQYF
-	-	TRBV19	TRBJ2-1	TGTGCCAGTAGTATAGGGATTCGCGGGGCCAACAATGAGCAGTTCTTC	CASSIGIRGANNEQFF
-	-	TRBV27	TRBJ1-1	TGTGCCAGTAGAGCCGGACCCGGTCATAAAACTGAAGCTTTCTTT	CASRAGPGHKTEAFF
-	many	TRBV7-2	TRBJ1-1	TGTGCCAGCAGCTTAGTCGCAGCGAACACTGAAGCTTTCTTT	CASSLVAANTEAFF
-	many	TRBV29-1	TRBJ2-4	TGCAGCGTTGAGTCTGGTATCATTCAGTACTTC	CSVESGIIQYF
TRBD2	-	TRBV5-4	TRBJ2-3	TGTGCCAGCAGCTCTACGACTAGCGGGGGCACAGATACGCAGTATTTT	CASSSTTSGGTDTQYF
-	many	TRBV4-3	TRBJ2-7	TGCGCCAGCAGCCCTGGGGCGGGTACCTACGAGCAGTACTTC	CASSPGAGTYEQYF
TRBD2	many	TRBV7-6	TRBJ2-2	TGTGCCAGCAGCCCCCTTGCGGGGGGGAACACCGGGGAGCTGTTTTTT	CASSPLAGGNTGELFF
TRBD2	many	TRBV7-6	TRBJ2-3	TGTGCCAGCAGCCCGGGGACTAGTAATACGCAGTATTTT	CASSPGTSNTQYF
-	-	TRBV5-1	TRBJ1-1	TGCGCCAGCAGCTTGGAAGGGGGGGCGGCCACTGAAGCTTTCTTT	CASSLEGGAATEAFF
-	many	TRBV9	TRBJ1-5	TGTGCCAGCAGCGAGGGAGTAATGGAAAATCAGCCCCAGCATTTT	CASSEGVMENQPQHF
-	-	TRBV9	TRBJ1-2	TGTGCCAGCAGCGCCGGAGGGGAAGCTAACTATGGCTACACCTTC	CASSAGGEANYGYTF
-	few	TRBV12-3/TRBV12-4	TRBJ2-1	TGTGCCAGCAGTTTTCAGGCGGCGGCAGTGGATGAGCAGTTCTTC	CASSFQAAAVDEQFF
TRBD2	-	TRBV4-1	TRBJ2-1	TGCGCCAGCAGCCAATACACCGGGACTAGCGGGAGGTGTAATGAGCAGTTCTTC	CASSQYTGTSGRCNEQFF
-	many	TRBV7-2	TRBJ1-2	TGTGCCAGCAGCCAGGGTGGGGGTTATGGCTACACCTTC	CASSQGGGYGYTF